These 15 T cell receptor beta chains were all obtained from the same sample, sequenced in a study of blood T cell repertoires in COVID-19. Method: immunoSEQ multiplex PCR; TCRdb's copy keeps in-frame clones and lacks some. Of about 97,000 clones listed, around 87% are singletons. The material sequenced was peripheral blood. The receptor source for this set is a man aged 50 to 59 with active or convalescent COVID-19.

In this sample, this clone turned up once. The J gene is TRBJ1-3, the V gene TRBV6-1; D is uncertain. The V and J ends lost 1 base and 0 bases respectively, with 7 bases between them. Germline-derived CDR1 and CDR2 are MNHNS and SASEGT. The CDR3 has 15 amino acids. DNA for the CDR3: TGTGCCAGCAGTGAAGACAGCTCCTCTGGAAACACCATATATTTT. It yields the protein CASSEDSSSGNTIYF.

The genes are TRBV5-1 and TRBJ2-2; no clear D gene. The CDR3 covers 13 residues. The V gene lost 2 bases and the J gene lost 4 bases, with 6 bases spanning the gap. Looked up from germline, CDR1 is SGHRS and CDR2 is YFSETQ. CDR3 in DNA: TGCGCCAGCAGCTTCGAGTCCACCGGGGAGCTGTTTTTT. This translates into CASSFESTGELFF.

The CDR3 here is CASSIGAITGELFF. Written as DNA, the CDR3 is TGTGCCAGTAGTATAGGGGCCATCACCGGGGAGCTGTTTTTT. The chain is built from TRBV19 and TRBJ2-2, with D hard to call. V lost 1 base and J lost 4, with 7 bases in between. This CDR3 region has 14 residues. Germline CDR1 LNHDA, CDR2 SQIVND (reference sequence).

The rearrangement joins TRBV10-2 to TRBJ2-5; 8 nucleotides agree with TRBD1. Germline assignment: CDR1 WSHSY and CDR2 SAAADI. This CDR3 has 14 amino acids. The V segment lost 6 bases and the J segment 4 bases; nucleotides outside the gene matches: 7. CDR3 sequence reads: CASRHTRGPETQYF. CDR3 coding DNA: TGCGCCAGCAGACACACCAGGGGGCCAGAGACCCAGTACTTC.

This clone occurred many times. The genes are TRBV10-2 and TRBJ2-2, with TRBD1 identical over 7 bases. CDR3 length: 14 amino acids. Germline values: CDR1 WSHSY, CDR2 SAAADI. Unmatched junction bases numbered 12, after V lost 7 bases and J lost 10 bases. DNA of the CDR3: TGCGCCAGCACCGAGGGACAGCCTAGCCAGGAGCTGTTTTTT. Protein product: CASTEGQPSQELFF.

This sequence joins TRBV7-6 and TRBJ2-3, with 11 nucleotides matching TRBD2. Germline CDR1 reads SGHVS; CDR2 reads FNYEAQ. The CDR3 has 15 amino acids. The junction had 2 bases not matched to a gene; V was cut back by 4 bases and J by 2 bases. The CDR3 protein is CASSSSGGPTDTQYF. DNA of the CDR3: TGTGCCAGCAGCTCTAGCGGGGGGCCCACAGATACGCAGTATTTT.

This chain uses TRBV19 with TRBJ2-2; TRBD2 might be the D (5 bases). Looked up from germline, CDR1 is LNHDA and CDR2 is SQIVND (reference sequence). The CDR3 spans 14 residues. Trimming cost V 6 bases and J 1 base, with 9 bases left between them. In DNA, the CDR3 is TGTGCCAGTAGCATGGACTGGAACACCGGGGAGCTGTTTTTT. It encodes CASSMDWNTGELFF.

This chain joins TRBV28 and TRBJ1-5; 7 bases map to TRBD1. The CDR3 loop spans 13 amino acids. V was clipped by 9 bases and J by 6 bases; unmatched bases: 8. Germline V gene data show CDR1 as MDHEN and CDR2 as SYDVKM. This chain's CDR3 is CASDRAIGQPQHF. CDR3 nucleotides: TGTGCCAGTGACAGGGCGATAGGTCAGCCCCAGCATTTT. The entire variable domain, with the rest obtained from reference TRBV28 and TRBJ1-5, is as follows: DVKVTQSSRYLVKRTGEKVFLECVQDMDHENMFWYRQDPGLGLRLIYFSYDVKMKEKGDIPEGYSVSREKKERFSLILESASTNQTSMYLCASDRAIGQPQHFGDGTRLSIL.

This chain joins TRBV25-1 and TRBJ2-1; weak D call: TRBD1 (5 bases). Deletions cut 0 bases from V and 7 bases from J, with 7 bases between. Germline V gives CDR1 MGHDK, CDR2 SYGVNS. This CDR3 comprises 13 residues. CDR3 sequence reads: CASSEYQGNEQFF. Written as DNA, the CDR3 is TGTGCCAGCAGTGAATATCAGGGAAATGAGCAGTTCTTC.

This clone was detected only once. V and J are TRBV5-1 and TRBJ2-1; D is ambiguous. With 1 base removed from V and 4 bases from J, the gap between germline ends came to 9 bases. The CDR3 is made up of 14 amino acids. The germline gives CDR1 SGHRS, CDR2 YFSETQ. The CDR3 protein is CASSLLQLYNEQFF. For the CDR3, the DNA is TGCGCCAGCAGCTTGCTACAGCTTTACAATGAGCAGTTCTTC.

The chain recombines TRBV30 with TRBJ1-2; 9 nucleotides align to TRBD1. Losses at the gene ends were 2 bases for V and 1 base for J; bases not matched to a gene: 5. Germline CDR1 reads GTSNPN; CDR2 reads SVGIG (reference sequence). This CDR3 region has 15 residues. The CDR3 loop reads CAWSLGTGNNYGYTF. CDR3 DNA: TGTGCCTGGAGTTTGGGGACAGGGAATAACTATGGCTACACCTTC.

The chain recombines TRBV5-4 with TRBJ2-7; D is perhaps TRBD2 (6 bases). V was clipped by 4 bases and J by 5 bases, with 16 bases between them. This CDR3 is 14 amino acids long. The germline CDR1 and CDR2 sequences are SGHNT and YYREEE (reference sequence). The CDR3 is CASSLWGGGDEQYV. In nucleotides, the CDR3 is TGTGCCAGCAGCCTCTGGGGAGGTGGGGACGAGCAGTACGTC.

Regarding this clone: This specimen includes other DNA sequences encoding the same CDR3. J is TRBJ2-1 and V is TRBV3-1 (or the pseudogene TRBV3-2), with TRBD1 matching over 7 bases. CDR3 size: 13 residues. The J segment lost 7 bases and the V segment lost 1 base, leaving 1 base of the junction unmatched. Germline assignment: CDR1 LGHDT and CDR2 YNNKEL (reference sequence). The CDR3 DNA sequence: TGTGCCAGCAGCCAAGGCAGGGGGAATGAGCAGTTCTTC. Amino acids: CASSQGRGNEQFF.

This rearrangement joins TRBV4-3 to TRBJ2-6; 7 nucleotides match TRBD1. The CDR3 spans 18 residues. Germline CDR1 LGHNA, CDR2 YSLEER. Germline trimming cut 0 bases from V and 0 bases from J; bases unmatched to any gene: 5. The CDR3 loop reads CASSQEGTASSGANVLTF. For the CDR3, the DNA is TGCGCCAGCAGCCAAGAAGGGACAGCGAGCTCTGGGGCCAACGTCCTGACTTTC.

The chain recombines TRBV18 with TRBJ2-3; maybe TRBD2 (7 bases). Germline CDR1 KGHSH, CDR2 LQKENI. Trimming removed 0 bases from V and 5 bases from J, with 12 bases in between. The CDR3 length is 15 residues. CDR3 DNA sequence: TGTGCCAGCTCACCACCGGGGGGGGCCGGAGATACGCAGTATTTT. It is translated as CASSPPGGAGDTQYF.